These T cell receptor beta chains were read from a single sample in a study of blood T cell repertoires in COVID-19. Using immunoSEQ multiplex PCR, the repertoire was profiled, and TCRdb retains in-frame clones only, with some absent. Of fewer than 150,000 clones listed, around nine tenths are singletons. Sequencing used peripheral blood. These receptors were taken from a man in his fifties or sixties with active or convalescent COVID-19. CDR3s include the opening cysteine and the closing phenylalanine or tryptophan. Fields, in order: J gene, clone size, D gene, V gene, CDR3 protein, CDR3 DNA. D genes are given only for firm matches. Clone size, where shown, is once, few, many, or a class for clones that have expanded.

J: TRBJ2-7
size: -
D: -
V: TRBV6-4
CDR3: CASSPSAGSTYETYEQYF
DNA: TGTGCCAGCAGCCCTTCGGCGGGTTCCACTTATGAAACCTACGAGCAGTACTTC

J: TRBJ1-4
size: -
D: -
V: TRBV5-1
CDR3: CASSLVTGRNEKLFF
DNA: TGCGCCAGCAGCCTGGTGACAGGACGTAATGAAAAACTGTTTTTT

J: TRBJ2-7
size: -
D: -
V: TRBV18
CDR3: CASSPPNGAPYEQYF
DNA: TGTGCCAGCTCACCACCGAACGGTGCTCCATACGAGCAGTACTTC

J: TRBJ2-2
size: -
D: TRBD2
V: TRBV24-1
CDR3: CATSRGTSGTGELFF
DNA: TGTGCCACCAGCAGGGGGACTAGCGGCACCGGGGAGCTGTTTTTT

J: TRBJ1-1
size: -
D: -
V: TRBV19
CDR3: CASSQGFGNTEAFF
DNA: TGTGCCAGTAGTCAGGGTTTTGGGAACACTGAAGCTTTCTTT

J: TRBJ2-3
size: -
D: -
V: TRBV10-2
CDR3: CASSESPTSTDTQYF
DNA: TGCGCCAGCAGTGAGTCGCCAACAAGCACAGATACGCAGTATTTT

J: TRBJ2-3
size: -
D: TRBD1
V: TRBV24-1
CDR3: CATSPPGTAKSTDTQYF
DNA: TGTGCCACCAGTCCACCCGGGACAGCGAAGTCCACAGATACGCAGTATTTT

J: TRBJ2-1
size: -
D: -
V: TRBV6-1
CDR3: CASSEDSGPWNEQFF
DNA: TGTGCCAGCAGTGAAGATAGCGGACCTTGGAATGAGCAGTTCTTC

J: TRBJ2-2
size: few
D: TRBD2
V: TRBV12-3/TRBV12-4
CDR3: CASTGLVAGELFF
DNA: TGTGCCAGCACCGGACTAGTTGCCGGGGAGCTGTTTTTT

J: TRBJ2-7
size: -
D: -
V: TRBV3-1/TRBV3-2
CDR3: CASSQGPSYEQYF
DNA: TGTGCCAGCAGCCAGGGGCCATCCTACGAGCAGTACTTC

J: TRBJ2-3
size: -
D: -
V: TRBV11-2
CDR3: CASSPYPEDTQYF
DNA: TGTGCCAGCAGCCCCTATCCTGAAGATACGCAGTATTTT

J: TRBJ1-1
size: -
D: -
V: TRBV19
CDR3: CASSMQDTEAFF
DNA: TGTGCCAGTAGTATGCAGGATACTGAAGCTTTCTTT

J: TRBJ2-1
size: -
D: -
V: TRBV14
CDR3: CASSQRQLYNEQFF
DNA: TGTGCCAGCAGCCAGAGACAGCTCTACAATGAGCAGTTCTTC

J: TRBJ2-3
size: -
D: -
V: TRBV11-2
CDR3: CASSPRVRRSDTQYF
DNA: TGTGCCAGCAGCCCGAGGGTGCGCAGATCAGATACGCAGTATTTT

J: TRBJ1-6
size: few
D: -
V: TRBV7-6
CDR3: CASSLVGGIISPLHF
DNA: TGTGCCAGCAGCTTAGTCGGGGGGATCATTTCACCCCTCCACTTT

J: TRBJ1-1
size: -
D: -
V: TRBV29-1
CDR3: CSVQGRISNTEAFF
DNA: TGCAGCGTACAGGGCCGGATAAGCAACACTGAAGCTTTCTTT

J: TRBJ1-2
size: -
D: -
V: TRBV5-1
CDR3: CASSLALDGYTF
DNA: TGCGCCAGCAGCTTGGCCCTTGATGGCTACACCTTC

J: TRBJ2-2
size: -
D: -
V: TRBV28
CDR3: CASTLGVNTGELFF
DNA: TGTGCCAGCACCTTAGGAGTAAACACCGGGGAGCTGTTTTTT

J: TRBJ2-5
size: -
D: TRBD1
V: TRBV28
CDR3: CASSLADRERETQYF
DNA: TGTGCCAGCAGTTTGGCGGACAGGGAAAGGGAGACCCAGTACTTC

J: TRBJ2-7
size: -
D: TRBD2
V: TRBV10-3
CDR3: CAISQGLAGTYEQYF
DNA: TGTGCCATCAGTCAGGGACTAGCGGGCACCTACGAGCAGTACTTC

J: TRBJ1-5
size: -
D: -
V: TRBV6-1
CDR3: CASSEAGRQPQHF
DNA: TGTGCCAGCAGTGAAGCAGGGAGACAGCCCCAGCATTTT

J: TRBJ1-4
size: few
D: -
V: TRBV11-2
CDR3: CASGQQGWRTNEKLFF
DNA: TGTGCCAGCGGACAACAGGGTTGGCGGACTAATGAAAAACTGTTTTTT

J: TRBJ2-4
size: -
D: TRBD2
V: TRBV27
CDR3: CASSSSLAEKNIQYF
DNA: TGTGCCAGCAGTTCCAGTCTAGCGGAAAAAAACATTCAGTACTTC

J: TRBJ2-5
size: -
D: TRBD1
V: TRBV7-9
CDR3: CASSRTGGLGETQYF
DNA: TGTGCCAGCAGTCGGACAGGGGGTTTAGGAGAGACCCAGTACTTC

J: TRBJ2-2
size: -
D: -
V: TRBV7-9
CDR3: CASSSPRGGGELFF
DNA: TGTGCCAGCAGCTCTCCCCGAGGGGGCGGGGAGCTGTTTTTT

J: TRBJ2-7
size: once
D: TRBD2
V: TRBV5-1
CDR3: CASSLDTSGLYEQYF
DNA: TGCGCCAGCAGCTTGGATACTAGCGGACTCTACGAGCAGTACTTC

J: TRBJ2-2
size: -
D: -
V: TRBV19
CDR3: CASSPPGTRNTGELFF
DNA: TGTGCCAGTAGTCCGCCCGGGACACGAAACACCGGGGAGCTGTTTTTT

J: TRBJ1-3
size: -
D: -
V: TRBV28
CDR3: CASSSQRQFPRSGNTIYF
DNA: TGTGCCAGCAGTTCTCAGAGGCAATTCCCGCGCTCTGGAAACACCATATATTTT

J: TRBJ1-2
size: -
D: -
V: TRBV6-5
CDR3: CASNPGSNYGYTF
DNA: TGTGCCAGCAACCCAGGGTCAAACTATGGCTACACCTTC

J: TRBJ2-1
size: -
D: -
V: TRBV18
CDR3: CASSPIRLAYEQFF
DNA: TGTGCCAGCTCACCCATCCGGCTAGCCTATGAGCAGTTCTTC

J: TRBJ1-5
size: -
D: -
V: TRBV4-1
CDR3: CASSREWVSNQPQHF
DNA: TGCGCCAGCAGCCGGGAGTGGGTTAGCAATCAGCCCCAGCATTTT

J: TRBJ2-1
size: -
D: -
V: TRBV14
CDR3: CASSQVGGDTYNEQFF
DNA: TGTGCCAGCAGCCAAGTCGGCGGGGATACCTACAATGAGCAGTTCTTC

J: TRBJ2-1
size: -
D: TRBD1
V: TRBV10-2
CDR3: CASSEIQGVEQFF
DNA: TGCGCCAGCAGTGAGATACAGGGGGTTGAGCAGTTCTTC

J: TRBJ1-6
size: once
D: TRBD1
V: TRBV15
CDR3: CATSNRTGPNSPLHF
DNA: TGTGCCACCAGCAACCGGACAGGGCCTAATTCACCCCTCCACTTT

J: TRBJ1-6
size: -
D: -
V: TRBV24-1
CDR3: CATSGGRNSPLHF
DNA: TGTGCCACCAGCGGGGGAAGGAATTCACCCCTCCACTTT

J: TRBJ1-1
size: -
D: -
V: TRBV12-5
CDR3: CASGLERQDRNTEAFF
DNA: TGTGCTAGTGGTTTGGAGCGACAGGACCGGAACACTGAAGCTTTCTTT

J: TRBJ1-5
size: -
D: TRBD1
V: TRBV29-1
CDR3: CSASEGAGQPQHF
DNA: TGCAGCGCTTCGGAGGGGGCCGGTCAGCCCCAGCATTTT

J: TRBJ2-3
size: -
D: TRBD2
V: TRBV7-2
CDR3: CASSLWREATDTQYF
DNA: TGTGCCAGCAGCTTATGGCGGGAGGCCACAGATACGCAGTATTTT

J: TRBJ2-1
size: -
D: -
V: TRBV19
CDR3: CASSTGLAAYNEQFF
DNA: TGTGCCAGTAGTACTGGTTTAGCGGCTTACAATGAGCAGTTCTTC

J: TRBJ1-2
size: -
D: TRBD1
V: TRBV19
CDR3: CASSIDGRGTYGYTF
DNA: TGTGCCAGTAGTATAGATGGCAGGGGGACATATGGCTACACCTTC

J: TRBJ2-1
size: -
D: TRBD2
V: TRBV24-1
CDR3: CATEGLAGLGEQFF
DNA: TGTGCCACCGAGGGACTAGCGGGATTAGGTGAGCAGTTCTTC

J: TRBJ2-1
size: -
D: TRBD2
V: TRBV5-1
CDR3: CASSLGSGRALNEQFF
DNA: TGCGCCAGCAGCCTTGGAAGCGGGAGGGCCCTTAATGAGCAGTTCTTC

J: TRBJ2-1
size: -
D: TRBD2
V: TRBV14
CDR3: CASSRTRLAGADEQFF
DNA: TGTGCCAGCAGCCGAACCAGACTAGCGGGAGCCGATGAGCAGTTCTTC

J: TRBJ2-7
size: -
D: -
V: TRBV19
CDR3: CASSILGAKEQYF
DNA: TGTGCCAGTAGTATATTAGGGGCAAAAGAGCAGTACTTC

J: TRBJ2-3
size: -
D: TRBD2
V: TRBV11-2
CDR3: CASSFLAGGSTDTQYF
DNA: TGTGCCAGCAGCTTTTTGGCGGGAGGATCCACAGATACGCAGTATTTT

J: TRBJ1-6
size: -
D: TRBD1
V: TRBV18
CDR3: CASSRGQGETSPLHF
DNA: TGTGCCAGCTCACGCGGACAGGGGGAGACTTCACCCCTCCACTTT

J: TRBJ1-1
size: few
D: -
V: TRBV7-6
CDR3: CASSLSPSVNTEAFF
DNA: TGTGCCAGCAGCTTATCGCCATCGGTGAACACTGAAGCTTTCTTT

J: TRBJ1-1
size: once
D: TRBD1
V: TRBV27
CDR3: CASSVNNRGNTEAFF
DNA: TGTGCCAGCAGTGTAAACAACAGGGGAAACACTGAAGCTTTCTTT

J: TRBJ2-7
size: -
D: -
V: TRBV5-1
CDR3: CASSSLTGTQAYEQYF
DNA: TGCGCCAGCAGCTCCCTCACCGGGACTCAGGCCTACGAGCAGTACTTC

J: TRBJ2-2
size: once
D: -
V: TRBV5-1
CDR3: CASSLPGVTGELFF
DNA: TGCGCCAGCAGCTTGCCGGGAGTCACCGGGGAGCTGTTTTTT

J: TRBJ1-6
size: -
D: -
V: TRBV27
CDR3: CASSFDRAGADSPLHF
DNA: TGTGCCAGCAGTTTCGACCGCGCAGGGGCTGATTCACCCCTCCACTTT

J: TRBJ1-1
size: -
D: -
V: TRBV6-5
CDR3: CASRKQLTNTEAFF
DNA: TGTGCCAGCAGAAAACAGCTAACCAACACTGAAGCTTTCTTT